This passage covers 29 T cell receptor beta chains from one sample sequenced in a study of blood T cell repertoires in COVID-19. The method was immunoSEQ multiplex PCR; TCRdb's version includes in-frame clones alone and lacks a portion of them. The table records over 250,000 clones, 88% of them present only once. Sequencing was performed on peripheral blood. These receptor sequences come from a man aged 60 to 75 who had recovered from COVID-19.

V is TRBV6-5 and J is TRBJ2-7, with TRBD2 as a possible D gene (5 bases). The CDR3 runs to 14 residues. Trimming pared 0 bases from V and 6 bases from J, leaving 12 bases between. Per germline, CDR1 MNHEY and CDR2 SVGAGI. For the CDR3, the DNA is TGTGCCAGCAGTTACTCCTCGGGAAGCAGCGAGCAGTACTTC. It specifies CASSYSSGSSEQYF.

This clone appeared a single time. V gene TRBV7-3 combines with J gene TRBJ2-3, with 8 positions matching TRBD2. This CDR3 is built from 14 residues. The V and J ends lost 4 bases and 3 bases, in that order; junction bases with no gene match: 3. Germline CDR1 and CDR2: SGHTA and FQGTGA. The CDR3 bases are TGTGCCAGCAGCTCCGGGGGGGTGACAGATACGCAGTATTTT. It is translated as CASSSGGVTDTQYF.

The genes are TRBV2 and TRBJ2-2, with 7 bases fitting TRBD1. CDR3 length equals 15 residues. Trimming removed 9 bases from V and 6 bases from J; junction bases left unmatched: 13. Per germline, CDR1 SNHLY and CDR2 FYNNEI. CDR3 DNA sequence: TGTGCCAGTACCGGGACAGTAAGCCGATCCGGGGAGCTGTTTTTT. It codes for CASTGTVSRSGELFF.

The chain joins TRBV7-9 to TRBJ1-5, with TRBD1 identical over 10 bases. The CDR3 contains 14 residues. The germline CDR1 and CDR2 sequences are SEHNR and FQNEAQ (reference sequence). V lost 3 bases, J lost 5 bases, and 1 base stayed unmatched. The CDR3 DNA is TGTGCCAGCAGCTTGGGGACAGGGGATCAGCCCCAGCATTTT. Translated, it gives CASSLGTGDQPQHF.

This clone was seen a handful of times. CDR3 bases: TGTGCCAGCAGCCGGACAGGGGGCAGCAACTATGGCTACACCTTC. Translated, it gives CASSRTGGSNYGYTF. The chain joins TRBV9 to TRBJ1-2, with TRBD1 matching 11 bases. Germline lookup yields CDR1 SGDLS and CDR2 YYNGEE. This CDR3 is 15 amino acids long. V was pared by 4 bases and J by 2 bases, with 4 bases of the junction left unmatched.

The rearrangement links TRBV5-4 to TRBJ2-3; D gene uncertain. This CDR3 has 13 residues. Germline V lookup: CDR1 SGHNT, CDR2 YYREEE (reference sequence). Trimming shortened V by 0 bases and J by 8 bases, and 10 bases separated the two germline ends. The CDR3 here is CASSLEGVGTQYF. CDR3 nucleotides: TGTGCCAGCAGCTTGGAAGGAGTGGGTACGCAGTATTTT.

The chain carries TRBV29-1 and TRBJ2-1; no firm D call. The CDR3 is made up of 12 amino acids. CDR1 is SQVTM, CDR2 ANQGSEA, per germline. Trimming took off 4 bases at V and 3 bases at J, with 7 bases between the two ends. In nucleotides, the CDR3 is TGCAGCGTTGGCCCAGGCTACAATGAGCAGTTCTTC. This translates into CSVGPGYNEQFF.

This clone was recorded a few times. CDR3 sequence reads: CASSRSGLQRAYEQYF. CDR3 nucleotides: TGTGCCAGCTCAAGGTCAGGGCTTCAAAGGGCCTACGAGCAGTACTTC. This rearrangement joins TRBV18 to TRBJ2-7, with D possibly TRBD1 on 5 matching bases. Trimming pared 5 bases from V and 2 bases from J, leaving 19 bases between. CDR1 KGHSH and CDR2 LQKENI come from the germline V gene. The CDR3 runs 16 residues.

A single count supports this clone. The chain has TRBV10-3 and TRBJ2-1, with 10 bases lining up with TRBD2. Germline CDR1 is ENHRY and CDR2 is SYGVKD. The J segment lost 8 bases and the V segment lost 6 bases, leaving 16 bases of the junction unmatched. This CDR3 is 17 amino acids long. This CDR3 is CAISGGSGGAQGDEQFF. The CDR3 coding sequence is TGTGCCATCAGCGGCGGGAGCGGGGGGGCCCAGGGAGATGAGCAGTTCTTC.

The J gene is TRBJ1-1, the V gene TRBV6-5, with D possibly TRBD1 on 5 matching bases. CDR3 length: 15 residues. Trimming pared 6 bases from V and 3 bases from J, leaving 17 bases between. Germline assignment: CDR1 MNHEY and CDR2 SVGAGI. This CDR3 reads CASSRRDSVDTEAFF. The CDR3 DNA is TGTGCCAGCAGCAGAAGAGACAGCGTAGACACTGAAGCTTTCTTT.

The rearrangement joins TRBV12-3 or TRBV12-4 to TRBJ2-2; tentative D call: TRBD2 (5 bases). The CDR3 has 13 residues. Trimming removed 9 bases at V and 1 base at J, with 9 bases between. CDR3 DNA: TGTGCCAGTTCTCGGGGGAACACCGGGGAGCTGTTTTTT. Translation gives CASSRGNTGELFF.

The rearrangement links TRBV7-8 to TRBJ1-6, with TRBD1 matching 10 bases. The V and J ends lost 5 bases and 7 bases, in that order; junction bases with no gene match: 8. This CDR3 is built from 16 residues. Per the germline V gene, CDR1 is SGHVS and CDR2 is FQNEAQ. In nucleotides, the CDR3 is TGTGCCAGCAGCCCAGCGGGACAGGGGATAAATTCACCCCTCCACTTT. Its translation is CASSPAGQGINSPLHF.

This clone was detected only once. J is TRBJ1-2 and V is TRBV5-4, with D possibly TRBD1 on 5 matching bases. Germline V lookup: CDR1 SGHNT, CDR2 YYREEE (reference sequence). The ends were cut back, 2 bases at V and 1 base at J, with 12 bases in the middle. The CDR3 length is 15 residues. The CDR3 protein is CASSLLTVGNYGYTF. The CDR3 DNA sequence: TGTGCCAGCAGCTTACTGACAGTGGGTAACTATGGCTACACCTTC. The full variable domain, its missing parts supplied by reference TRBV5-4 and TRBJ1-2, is ETGVTQSPTHLIKTRGQQVTLRCSSQSGHNTVSWYQQALGQGPQFIFQYYREEENGRGNFPPRFSGLQFPNYSSELNVNALELDDSALYLCASSLLTVGNYGYTFGSGTRLTVV.

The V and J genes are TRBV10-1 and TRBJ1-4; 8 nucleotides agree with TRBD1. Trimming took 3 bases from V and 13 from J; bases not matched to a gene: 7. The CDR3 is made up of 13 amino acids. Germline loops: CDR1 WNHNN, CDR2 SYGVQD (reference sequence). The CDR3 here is CASSDHGQGRLFF. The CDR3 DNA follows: TGCGCCAGCAGTGACCACGGACAGGGACGACTGTTTTTT.

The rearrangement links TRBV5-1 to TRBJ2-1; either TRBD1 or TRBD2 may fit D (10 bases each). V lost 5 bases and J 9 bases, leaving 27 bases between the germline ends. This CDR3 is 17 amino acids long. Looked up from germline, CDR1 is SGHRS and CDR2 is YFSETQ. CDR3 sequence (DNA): TGCGCCAGCAGAGACAGGGGGCGCGGTAGCGGGGGGACTGAGCAGTTCTTC. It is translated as CASRDRGRGSGGTEQFF.

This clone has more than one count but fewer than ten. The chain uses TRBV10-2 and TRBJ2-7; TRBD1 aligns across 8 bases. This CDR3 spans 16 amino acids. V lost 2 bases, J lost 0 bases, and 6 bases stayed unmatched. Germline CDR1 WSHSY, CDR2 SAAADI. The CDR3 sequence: CASSEEEGTGSYEQYF. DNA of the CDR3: TGCGCCAGCAGTGAGGAGGAGGGGACAGGCTCCTACGAGCAGTACTTC.

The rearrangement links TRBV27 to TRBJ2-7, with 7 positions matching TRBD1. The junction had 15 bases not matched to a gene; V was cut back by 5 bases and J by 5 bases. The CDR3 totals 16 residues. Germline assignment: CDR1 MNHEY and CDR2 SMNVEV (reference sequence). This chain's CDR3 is CASSQTGSGLTNEQYF. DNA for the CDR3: TGTGCCAGCAGTCAGACAGGGTCTGGTCTAACTAACGAGCAGTACTTC.

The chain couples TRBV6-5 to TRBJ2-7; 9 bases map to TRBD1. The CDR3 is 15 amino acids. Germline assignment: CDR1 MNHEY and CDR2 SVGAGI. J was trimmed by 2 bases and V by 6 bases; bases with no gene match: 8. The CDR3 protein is CASRTGTGFTYEQYF. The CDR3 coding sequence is TGTGCCAGCAGGACCGGGACAGGGTTCACCTACGAGCAGTACTTC.

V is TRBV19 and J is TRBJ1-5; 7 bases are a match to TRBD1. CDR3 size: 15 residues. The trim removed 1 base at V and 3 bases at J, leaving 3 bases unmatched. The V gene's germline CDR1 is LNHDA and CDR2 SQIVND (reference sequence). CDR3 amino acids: CASSIAGGDNQPQHF. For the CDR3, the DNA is TGTGCCAGTAGTATAGCAGGGGGAGACAATCAGCCCCAGCATTTT.

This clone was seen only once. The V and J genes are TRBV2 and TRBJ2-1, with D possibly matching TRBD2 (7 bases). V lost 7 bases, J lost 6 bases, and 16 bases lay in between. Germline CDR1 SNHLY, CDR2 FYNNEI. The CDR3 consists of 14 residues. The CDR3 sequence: CASTVGGPGNEQFF. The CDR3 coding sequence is TGTGCCAGCACTGTCGGGGGGCCGGGCAATGAGCAGTTCTTC.

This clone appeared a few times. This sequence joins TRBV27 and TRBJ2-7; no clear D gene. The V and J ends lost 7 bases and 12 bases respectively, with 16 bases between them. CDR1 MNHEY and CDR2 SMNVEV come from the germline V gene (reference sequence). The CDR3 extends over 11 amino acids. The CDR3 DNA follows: TGTGCCAGCACTTCCTCGGGTATTTTGTACTTC. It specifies CASTSSGILYF.

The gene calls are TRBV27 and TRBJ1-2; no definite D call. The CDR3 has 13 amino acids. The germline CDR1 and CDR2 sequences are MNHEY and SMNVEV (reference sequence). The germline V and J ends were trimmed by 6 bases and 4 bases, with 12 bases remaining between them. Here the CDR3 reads CASSSLYSYGYTF. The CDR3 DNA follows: TGTGCCAGCAGCTCCCTATACTCCTATGGCTACACCTTC.

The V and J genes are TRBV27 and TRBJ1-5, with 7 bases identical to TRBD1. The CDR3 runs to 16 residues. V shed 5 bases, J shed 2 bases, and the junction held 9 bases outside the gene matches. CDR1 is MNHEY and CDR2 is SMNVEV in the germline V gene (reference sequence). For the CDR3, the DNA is TGTGCCAGCAGTCTCGACAGGGCGTCCGGCAATCAGCCCCAGCATTTT. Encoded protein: CASSLDRASGNQPQHF.

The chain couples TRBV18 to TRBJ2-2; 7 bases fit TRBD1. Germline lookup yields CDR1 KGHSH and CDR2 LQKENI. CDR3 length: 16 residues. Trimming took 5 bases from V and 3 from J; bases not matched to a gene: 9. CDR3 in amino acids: CASSGIGQVDTGELFF. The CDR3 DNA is TGTGCCAGCTCAGGAATCGGACAGGTAGACACCGGGGAGCTGTTTTTT.

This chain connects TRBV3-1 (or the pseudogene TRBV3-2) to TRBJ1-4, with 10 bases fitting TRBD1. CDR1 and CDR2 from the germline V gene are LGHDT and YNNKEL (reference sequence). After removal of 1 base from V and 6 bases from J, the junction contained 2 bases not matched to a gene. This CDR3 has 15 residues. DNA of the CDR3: TGTGCCAGCAGCCAAGTGGGGACAGGGGATGAAAAACTGTTTTTT. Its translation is CASSQVGTGDEKLFF.

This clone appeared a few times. CDR3 region: CASSSSGTYNEQFF. CDR3 in DNA: TGCGCCAGCAGTAGTAGCGGCACCTACAATGAGCAGTTCTTC. This chain joins TRBV10-1 and TRBJ2-1; the D gene is possibly TRBD2 (6 bases). Trimming pared 5 bases from V and 2 bases from J, leaving 10 bases between. The CDR3 runs to 14 residues. Germline values: CDR1 WNHNN, CDR2 SYGVQD (reference sequence).

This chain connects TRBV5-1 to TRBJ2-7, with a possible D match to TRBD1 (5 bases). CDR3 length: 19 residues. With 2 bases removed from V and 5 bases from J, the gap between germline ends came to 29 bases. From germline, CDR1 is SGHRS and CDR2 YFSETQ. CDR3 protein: CASSFQSTSGSRVGNEQYF. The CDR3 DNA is TGCGCCAGCAGCTTCCAATCGACGAGTGGTAGCAGGGTAGGGAACGAGCAGTACTTC.

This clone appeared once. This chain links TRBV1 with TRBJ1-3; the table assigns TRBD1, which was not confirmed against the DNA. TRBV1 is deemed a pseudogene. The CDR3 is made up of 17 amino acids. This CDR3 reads CTSSQPMTGLSGNTIYF. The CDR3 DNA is TGCACCAGCAGCCAACCTATGACAGGTCTCTCTGGAAACACCATATATTTT.

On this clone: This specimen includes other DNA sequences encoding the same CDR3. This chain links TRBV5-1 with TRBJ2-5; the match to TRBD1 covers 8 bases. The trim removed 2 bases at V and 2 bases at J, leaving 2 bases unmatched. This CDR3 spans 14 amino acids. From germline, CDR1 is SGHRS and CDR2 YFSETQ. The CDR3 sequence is CASSLGQGQETQYF. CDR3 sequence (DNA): TGCGCCAGCAGCTTAGGACAGGGTCAAGAGACCCAGTACTTC.